The clone carrying this TCR beta chain has a handful of counts. V gave up 4 bases and J gave up 0 bases, with 19 bases separating them. The CDR3 contains 16 residues. Looked up from germline, CDR1 is SQVTM and CDR2 is ANQGSEA. This sample is drawn from a study of blood T cells in healthy people across ages. Using a J-beta primer mix together with a sample-barcoded 5' primer, a second PCR was run for roughly 7 to 11 cycles. TCRdb called the 5' RACE reads again in MiXCR, with one record for every CDR3 protein. Of 1.5 million to 2 million distinct CDR3 sequences listed, about 50% are singletons. Specimen: blood. The TCR comes from a woman between 40 and 50 years old in good health. V usage is TRBV29-1 and J usage is TRBJ2-7; unclear D gene. DNA for the CDR3: TGCAGCGTTGTTGGGCCGACGGGTTCTAGCTCCTACGAGCAGTACTTC. Translating it yields CSVVGPTGSSSYEQYF.